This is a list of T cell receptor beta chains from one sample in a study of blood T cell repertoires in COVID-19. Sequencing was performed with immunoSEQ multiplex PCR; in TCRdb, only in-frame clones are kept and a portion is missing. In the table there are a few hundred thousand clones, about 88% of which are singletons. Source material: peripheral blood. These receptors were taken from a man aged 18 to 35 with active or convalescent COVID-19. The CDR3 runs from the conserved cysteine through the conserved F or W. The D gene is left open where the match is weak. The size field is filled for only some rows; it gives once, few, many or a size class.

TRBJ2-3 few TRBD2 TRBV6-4 CASSNGRASTDTQYF TGTGCCAGCAGCAACGGGAGGGCCTCCACAGATACGCAGTATTTT
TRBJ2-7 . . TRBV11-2 CASSLAEGYEQYF TGTGCCAGCAGCTTAGCTGAGGGCTACGAGCAGTACTTC
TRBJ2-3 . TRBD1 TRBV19 CASSGGQGLGDTQYF TGTGCCAGTAGTGGAGGACAGGGGTTAGGGGATACGCAGTATTTT
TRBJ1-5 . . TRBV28 CASNAPGSSNQPQHF TGTGCCAGCAATGCCCCAGGGTCGAGCAATCAGCCCCAGCATTTT
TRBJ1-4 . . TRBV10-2 CASSEGVDNEKLFF TGCGCCAGCAGTGAAGGGGTCGACAATGAAAAACTGTTTTTT
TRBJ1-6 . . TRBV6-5 CASSYSVGGRNSPLHF TGTGCCAGCAGTTACTCGGTCGGGGGGCGGAATTCACCCCTCCACTTT
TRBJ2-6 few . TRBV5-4 CASSQTDTGANVLTF TGTGCCAGCAGCCAAACAGATACTGGGGCCAACGTCCTGACTTTC
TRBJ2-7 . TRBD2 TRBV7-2 CASSTGLAGQRGQYF TGTGCCAGCAGTACGGGACTAGCGGGTCAAAGGGGGCAGTACTTC
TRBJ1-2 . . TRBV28 CATTGLGGNGYTF TGTGCCACCACGGGACTGGGGGGGAATGGCTACACCTTC
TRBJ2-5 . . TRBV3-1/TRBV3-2 CASSRGAETQYF TGTGCCAGCAGTCGGGGTGCGGAGACCCAGTACTTC
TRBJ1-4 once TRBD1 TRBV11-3 CASSMGTALATNEKLFF TGTGCCAGCAGCATGGGGACAGCACTTGCAACTAATGAAAAACTGTTTTTT
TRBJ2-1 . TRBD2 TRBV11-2 CASSLALQREAGSEQFF TGTGCCAGCAGCTTAGCGCTCCAGCGGGAGGCGGGAAGCGAGCAGTTCTTC
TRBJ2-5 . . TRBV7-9 CASSPREGSGTQYF TGTGCCAGCAGTCCGAGGGAAGGTTCCGGGACCCAGTACTTC
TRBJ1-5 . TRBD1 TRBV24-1 CATSDNGQGENQPQHF TGTGCCACCAGTGATAATGGACAGGGGGAAAATCAGCCCCAGCATTTT
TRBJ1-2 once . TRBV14 CASTLIGSGRLTF TGTGCCAGCACCCTCATCGGATCAGGGCGATTGACCTTC
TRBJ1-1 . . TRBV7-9 CASSFNTVAFF TGTGCCAGCAGCTTCAACACAGTAGCTTTCTTT
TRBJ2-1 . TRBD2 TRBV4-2 CASSQGRTSGLGNEQFF TGTGCCAGCAGCCAAGGGCGGACTAGCGGATTGGGCAATGAGCAGTTCTTC
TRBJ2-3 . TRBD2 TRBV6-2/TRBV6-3 CASSYPTSGGQDTQYF TGTGCCAGCAGTTACCCTACTAGCGGGGGTCAAGATACGCAGTATTTT
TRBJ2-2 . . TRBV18 CASSLNRLAGELFF TGTGCCAGCTCACTTAACCGGCTAGCCGGGGAGCTGTTTTTT
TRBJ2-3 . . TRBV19 CASSIDVIDTQYF TGTGCCAGTAGTATAGATGTAATAGATACGCAGTATTTT
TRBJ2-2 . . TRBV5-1 CASSVRQYTGELFF TGCGCCAGCAGCGTTCGACAGTACACCGGGGAGCTGTTTTTT
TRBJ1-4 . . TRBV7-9 CASSKNYREGEKLFF TGTGCCAGCAGCAAGAACTACAGGGAGGGTGAAAAACTGTTTTTT
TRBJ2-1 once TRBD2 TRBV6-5 CASRPGTSGNNEQFF TGTGCCAGCAGGCCCGGGACTAGCGGAAACAATGAGCAGTTCTTC
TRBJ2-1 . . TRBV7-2 CASSSYYPNEQFF TGTGCCAGCAGCAGTTACTACCCCAATGAGCAGTTCTTC
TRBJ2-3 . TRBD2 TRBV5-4 CASTLWGGGTDTQYF TGTGCCAGCACCCTTTGGGGGGGAGGCACAGATACGCAGTATTTT
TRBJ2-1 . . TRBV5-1 CASLTGSGLSNEQFF TGCGCCAGCTTGACCGGGTCAGGGCTAAGTAATGAGCAGTTCTTC
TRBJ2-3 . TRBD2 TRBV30 CAWSPLGLAGPPRGTDTQYF TGTGCCTGGTCGCCCTTGGGACTAGCGGGCCCCCCGAGGGGCACAGATACGCAGTATTTT
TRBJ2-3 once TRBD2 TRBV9 CASSPGAAGGTDTQYF TGTGCCAGCAGCCCAGGAGCGGCGGGGGGAACAGATACGCAGTATTTT
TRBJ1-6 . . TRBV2 CASKVQGTVYNSPLHF TGTGCCAGCAAGGTGCAGGGGACGGTCTATAATTCACCCCTCCACTTT
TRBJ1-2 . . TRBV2 CASSDRSYGYTF TGTGCCAGCAGTGACAGATCCTATGGCTACACCTTC
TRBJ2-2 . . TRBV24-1 CATSPPAGTGELFF TGTGCCACCAGTCCCCCCGCGGGCACCGGGGAGCTGTTTTTT
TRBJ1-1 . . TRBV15 CATSRDLGTLEAFF TGTGCCACCAGCAGAGATCTCGGGACACTTGAAGCTTTCTTT
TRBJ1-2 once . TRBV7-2 CASSLGGWVGFYGYTF TGTGCCAGCAGCTTAGGAGGGTGGGTGGGATTCTATGGCTACACCTTC